The 20 T cell receptor beta chains listed next were all sequenced from one sample in a study of T cells after yellow fever vaccination. TCRdb recomputed calls from the 5' RACE reads with MiXCR, one row per CDR3 protein. This table holds some 300,000 distinct CDR3 sequences, 7.5% to 9% found once. The starting material was CD4+ T cells sorted from PBMCs, obtained 5 days after the yellow fever booster vaccination. These receptor sequences come from a man between 18 and 35 years old who received the YFV17D yellow fever vaccine.

This clonotype has a handful of counts. This chain uses TRBV28 with TRBJ2-2, with D hard to call. CDR3 length: 13 residues. The ends were cut back, 7 bases at V and 0 bases at J, with 6 bases in the middle. The germline CDR1 and CDR2 sequences are MDHEN and SYDVKM. The CDR3 bases are TGTGCCAGCACGGGCGCGAACACCGGGGAGCTGTTTTTT. It codes for CASTGANTGELFF.

In its sample, this clonotype was seen a few times. This sequence joins TRBV7-8 and TRBJ1-2, with a weak D call TRBD1 (6 bases). The germline V gene encodes CDR1 SGHVS and CDR2 FQNEAQ. The V end was cut by 0 bases, the J end by 4 bases, with 9 bases between. This CDR3 has 14 amino acids. CDR3 protein: CASSLAGGPYGYTF. The CDR3 DNA follows: TGTGCCAGCAGCTTAGCCGGGGGGCCCTATGGCTACACCTTC.

This clonotype was seen more than once but under ten times. This chain connects TRBV12-3 or TRBV12-4 to TRBJ2-7; 7 bases agree with TRBD2. V was clipped by 4 bases and J by 3 bases; unmatched bases: 12. CDR3 length: 16 amino acids. CDR3 sequence reads: CASSSPLATRVYEQYF. CDR3 nucleotides: TGTGCCAGCAGTTCGCCACTAGCGACAAGGGTCTACGAGCAGTACTTC.

The V and J genes are TRBV10-3 and TRBJ1-3; D perhaps matches TRBD1 (6 bases). This CDR3 contains 16 residues. Germline-derived CDR1 and CDR2 are ENHRY and SYGVKD. With 4 bases removed from V and 5 bases from J, the gap between germline ends came to 18 bases. CDR3 protein: CAISGGPQKVRNTIYF. The CDR3 region has the DNA TGTGCCATCAGTGGGGGGCCGCAGAAGGTTAGAAACACCATATATTTT.

The chain carries TRBV6-6 and TRBJ2-1; possibly TRBD2 for D (6 bases). The germline CDR1 and CDR2 sequences are MNHNY and SVGAGI (reference sequence). With 6 bases removed from V and 3 bases from J, the gap between germline ends came to 18 bases. CDR3 length: 16 residues. The CDR3 region is CASRTSRASDYNEQFF. The CDR3 bases are TGTGCCAGCAGGACGTCGCGGGCTAGCGACTACAATGAGCAGTTCTTC.

CDR3 in DNA: TGTGCCAGCAGTACGGGAGCAGTCCGCGAGCAGTACGTC. Translating gives CASSTGAVREQYV. The J gene is TRBJ2-7, the V gene TRBV6-2 or TRBV6-3, with D perhaps matching TRBD2 (6 bases). V was cut by 5 bases and J by 6 bases, with 14 bases left in between. CDR3 size: 13 residues. CDR1 MNHEY and CDR2 SVGEGT come from the germline V gene.

This clonotype occurred many times. The chain combines TRBV7-2 with TRBJ1-4, with TRBD1 matching over 7 bases. The CDR3 is 16 amino acids. V shed 5 bases, J shed 3 bases, and the junction held 9 bases outside the gene matches. The germline V gene encodes CDR1 SGHTA and CDR2 FQGNSA. As DNA, the CDR3 is TGTGCCAGCAGCCGGGACAGTACCTCACCTAATGAAAAACTGTTTTTT. Its translation: CASSRDSTSPNEKLFF.

The chain links TRBV28 to TRBJ1-6; perhaps TRBD1 as D (5 bases). Deletions cut 5 bases from V and 3 bases from J, with 14 bases between. The CDR3 runs 16 residues. Germline loops: CDR1 MDHEN, CDR2 SYDVKM. In DNA form, the CDR3 reads TGTGCCAGCAGTCTAGGGGTCGTGAACTATAATTCACCCCTCCACTTT. Protein sequence: CASSLGVVNYNSPLHF.

The V call is TRBV6-1, the J call TRBJ1-1, with D uncertain. This CDR3 is built from 13 residues. Trimming shortened V by 7 bases and J by 5 bases, and 14 bases separated the two germline ends. The germline V gene encodes CDR1 MNHNS and CDR2 SASEGT. The chain's CDR3 is CASNSLRRTEAFF. CDR3 sequence (DNA): TGTGCCAGCAATTCCCTCAGAAGGACTGAAGCTTTCTTT.

This clonotype was recorded a few times. J is TRBJ2-2 and V is TRBV6-6; TRBD2 aligns across 7 bases. CDR1 and CDR2 (germline): MNHNY, SVGAGI (reference sequence). The CDR3 sequence is 16 residues long. The trim removed 2 bases at V and 5 bases at J, leaving 8 bases unmatched. CDR3 sequence (DNA): TGTGCCAGCAGTTACGGTGCGGGGGTAGAGACCGGGGAGCTGTTTTTT. It yields the protein CASSYGAGVETGELFF.

This clonotype was detected ten times or more. This sequence joins TRBV15 and TRBJ1-5; 7 positions agree with TRBD1. The CDR3 length is 17 residues. Losses at the gene ends were 4 bases for V and 2 bases for J; bases not matched to a gene: 11. From germline, CDR1 is LNHNV and CDR2 YYDKDF (reference sequence). CDR3 region: CATSIGFTGEGNQPQHF. The CDR3 DNA reads as TGTGCCACCAGCATCGGATTTACAGGGGAAGGCAATCAGCCCCAGCATTTT. Drawing the rest from reference TRBV15 and TRBJ1-5, the complete variable domain is DAMVIQNPRYQVTQFGKPVTLSCSQTLNHNVMYWYQQKSSQAPKLLFHYYDKDFNNEADTPDNFQSRRPNTSFCFLDIRSPGLGDTAMYLCATSIGFTGEGNQPQHFGDGTRLSIL.

The chain recombines TRBV7-3 with TRBJ2-5; 16 bases line up with TRBD2. Germline values: CDR1 SGHTA, CDR2 FQGTGA. The CDR3 spans 18 residues. J gave up 5 bases and V 5 bases, and 11 bases lay outside the gene matches. CDR3 sequence: CASSPGTSGGARVETQYF. As DNA, the CDR3 is TGTGCCAGCAGCCCGGGGACTAGCGGGGGGGCCCGTGTGGAGACCCAGTACTTC.

This clonotype was seen many times. V and J are TRBV20-1 and TRBJ2-5, with 9 bases that match TRBD2. The length of the CDR3 is 15 residues. Per the germline V gene, CDR1 is DFQATT and CDR2 is SNEGSKA (reference sequence). With 0 bases clipped from V and 5 bases from J, the junction kept 7 bases outside the gene matches. The CDR3 spells CSARDPSGVGETQYF. The CDR3 bases are TGCAGTGCTAGAGATCCTAGCGGGGTTGGGGAGACCCAGTACTTC.

The V call is TRBV5-1, the J call TRBJ1-2, with 10 bases fitting TRBD1. The CDR3 covers 15 residues. The germline V gene encodes CDR1 SGHRS and CDR2 YFSETQ. V lost 0 bases, J lost 3 bases, and 2 bases stayed unmatched. CDR3 residues: CASSLEGQGYYGYTF. The CDR3 DNA follows: TGCGCCAGCAGCTTGGAGGGACAGGGGTACTATGGCTACACCTTC.

The chain links TRBV6-5 to TRBJ1-1, with D maybe TRBD1 (5 bases). This CDR3 has 13 amino acids. CDR1 is MNHEY and CDR2 is SVGAGI in the germline V gene. The ends were cut back, 7 bases at V and 5 bases at J, with 14 bases in the middle. The CDR3, as DNA: TGTGCCAGCAACCTCGGGGCGTGGACTGAAGCTTTCTTT. Its protein product is CASNLGAWTEAFF.

This clonotype has a handful of counts. J is TRBJ1-2 and V is TRBV5-5, with TRBD1 as a possible D gene (6 bases). V lost 1 base to trimming and J lost 4 bases, with 17 bases between them. This CDR3 region has 16 residues. The germline gives CDR1 SGHKS, CDR2 YYEKEE (reference sequence). The CDR3 loop is CASSLPLSRDIYGYTF. Written as DNA, the CDR3 is TGTGCCAGCAGCTTGCCCCTATCCAGGGACATCTATGGCTACACCTTC.

This clonotype was seen a few times. The CDR3 reads CASTGPDGLNEQFF. In DNA form, the CDR3 reads TGTGCCAGCACTGGGCCCGACGGATTGAATGAGCAGTTCTTC. The V gene is TRBV12-3 or TRBV12-4, the J gene TRBJ2-1; D not resolved. The CDR3 is 14 amino acids. V was trimmed by 7 bases and J by 7 bases, leaving 17 bases between them.

This clonotype was counted ten times or more. The chain uses TRBV6-6 and TRBJ1-2; 11 bases fit TRBD1. The CDR3 loop spans 17 amino acids. The germline CDR1 and CDR2 sequences are MNHNY and SVGAGI (reference sequence). V lost 0 bases and J lost 7; bases outside the gene matches: 10. Written as DNA, the CDR3 is TGTGCCAGCAGTTACTCTGGACAGGGGGCCCCCGGGGGTGGCTACACCTTC. This codes for CASSYSGQGAPGGGYTF.

The chain couples TRBV7-6 to TRBJ1-1; D is unclear. The germline V gene encodes CDR1 SGHVS and CDR2 FNYEAQ. V was clipped by 0 bases and J by 1 base, with 6 bases between them. The CDR3 length is 14 residues. The CDR3 nucleotides read TGTGCCAGCAGCTTAGCGTCAAGGAACACTGAAGCTTTCTTT. The encoded protein is CASSLASRNTEAFF.

This clonotype has only a few counts. The chain combines TRBV7-2 with TRBJ2-2, with a possible D match to TRBD1 (6 bases). Deletions cut 5 bases from V and 1 base from J, with 17 bases between. Germline lookup yields CDR1 SGHTA and CDR2 FQGNSA. This CDR3 is 17 amino acids long. The CDR3: CASSPLQGSLNTGELFF. The CDR3 DNA sequence: TGTGCCAGCAGCCCTTTACAGGGAAGCTTGAACACCGGGGAGCTGTTTTTT.